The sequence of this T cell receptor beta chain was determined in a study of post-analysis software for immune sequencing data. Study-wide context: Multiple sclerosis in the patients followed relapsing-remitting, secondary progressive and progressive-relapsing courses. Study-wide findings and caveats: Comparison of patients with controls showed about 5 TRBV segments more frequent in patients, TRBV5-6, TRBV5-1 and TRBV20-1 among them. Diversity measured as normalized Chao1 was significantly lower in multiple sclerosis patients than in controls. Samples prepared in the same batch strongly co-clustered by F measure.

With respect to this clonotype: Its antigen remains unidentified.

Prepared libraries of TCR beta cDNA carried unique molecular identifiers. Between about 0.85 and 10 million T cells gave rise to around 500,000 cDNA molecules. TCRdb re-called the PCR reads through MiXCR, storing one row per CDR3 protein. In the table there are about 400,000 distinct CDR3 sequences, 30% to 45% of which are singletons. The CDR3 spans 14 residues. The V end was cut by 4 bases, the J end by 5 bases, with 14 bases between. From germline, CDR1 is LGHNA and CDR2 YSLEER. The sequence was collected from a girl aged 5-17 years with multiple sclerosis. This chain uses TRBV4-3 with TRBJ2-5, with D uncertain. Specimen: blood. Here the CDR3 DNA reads TGCGCCAGCAGCCGTGCGGCAGGCCAGGAGACCCAGTACTTC. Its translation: CASSRAAGQETQYF.